The present TCR beta chain was sequenced within a study of tumor-infiltrating lymphocytes in primary liver carcinoma. Study-level background: Donors underwent surgery for histopathologically diagnosed primary liver carcinoma. Overall study results and limits: Tumors had a significantly higher top-250-clone fraction than blood (p = 0.039).

Regarding this clonotype: The antigen is not known.

Germline DNA was also extracted, and blood RNA was taken from unsorted whole blood. Priming with a constant-region primer yielded TCR beta cDNA from around 0.45 ug total RNA. ARM-PCR was slightly modified, and three nested multiplex PCR rounds with it gave rise to the TCR beta libraries. The two initial PCR rounds, nine to eleven cycles each, used TRBV1-TRBV30 forward and C-beta reverse primers. Each CDR3 protein gets one entry after TCRdb re-called the multiplex PCR reads with MiXCR. This sample carries around 210,000 distinct CDR3 sequences, less than 70% of them seen once, and the ten largest clones take 6% to 8.5%. After removal of 1 base from V and 3 bases from J, the junction contained 5 bases not matched to a gene. This CDR3 is built from 16 residues. The germline V gene encodes CDR1 SEHNR and CDR2 FQNEAQ (reference sequence).

The sequence was obtained from a woman aged 55-69 years with primary liver carcinoma and hepatitis B virus infection. Sequencing was performed on peripheral blood. V and J are TRBV7-9 and TRBJ2-3, with 9 bases that match TRBD2. In DNA, the CDR3 is TGTGCCAGCAGCTTAGGGGTAGCGGGAGAAACAGATACGCAGTATTTT. Protein: CASSLGVAGETDTQYF.